This record concerns one TCR beta chain sequence. Its antigen is currently unknown. CDR3 length: 15 amino acids. The V gene's germline CDR1 is MNHEY and CDR2 SVGAGI. V lost 6 bases to trimming and J lost 2 bases, with 14 bases between them. Measured with immunoSEQ multiplex PCR; TCRdb has only the in-frame clones, and not every one. The sample carries 95,000 to 130,000 clones, about 94% recorded once. The sample is drawn from a study of siplizumab effects on memory and regulatory T cells. Findings and limits, study-wide: Researchers could map only a minor fraction of alloreactive clones to unstimulated subsets.

The rearrangement links TRBV6-5 to TRBJ2-1, with D tentatively TRBD1 (6 bases). The TCR comes from a human donor in good health. The sequenced sample consisted of non-Treg CD4+ T cells sorted from blood. In DNA form, the CDR3 reads TGTGCCAGCAGAGAACAGGGTACTACCTACAATGAGCAGTTCTTC. This translates into CASREQGTTYNEQFF.